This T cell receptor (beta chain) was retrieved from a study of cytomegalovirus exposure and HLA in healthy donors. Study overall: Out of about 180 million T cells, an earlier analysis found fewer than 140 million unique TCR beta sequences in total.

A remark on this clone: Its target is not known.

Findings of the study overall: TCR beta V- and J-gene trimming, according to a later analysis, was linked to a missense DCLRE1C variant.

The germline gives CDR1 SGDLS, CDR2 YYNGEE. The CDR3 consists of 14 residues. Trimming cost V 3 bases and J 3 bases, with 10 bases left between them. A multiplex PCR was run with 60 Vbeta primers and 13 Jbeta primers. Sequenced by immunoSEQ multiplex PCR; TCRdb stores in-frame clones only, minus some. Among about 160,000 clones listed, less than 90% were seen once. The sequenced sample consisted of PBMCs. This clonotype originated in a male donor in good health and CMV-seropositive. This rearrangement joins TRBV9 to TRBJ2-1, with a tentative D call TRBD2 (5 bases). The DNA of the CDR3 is TGTGCCAGCAGCGCCCCGAGCGGCTACAATGAGCAGTTCTTC. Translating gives CASSAPSGYNEQFF.